This is a list of T cell receptor beta chains from one sample in a study of T cells in Graves' hyperthyroidism and ophthalmopathy. TCRdb processed the multiplex PCR reads anew with MiXCR; each CDR3 protein has one entry. The sample holds approximately 400,000 distinct CDR3 sequences, approximately 14% seen once. Sequencing was carried out using blood. The receptors were sampled from a young woman with Graves' hyperthyroidism. CDR3s include the opening cysteine and the closing phenylalanine or tryptophan. The order of the fields is D gene, J gene, clone size, V gene, CDR3 DNA, CDR3 protein. A D gene is named only where the DNA matches it firmly. Clone size is given for some rows only: seen once, a few or many times, or a class if the clone is expanded.

d_gene: TRBD1
j_gene: TRBJ2-5
abundance: -
v_gene: TRBV10-3
CDR3nt: TGTGCCATCAGGATCACAGGGGGGACCACCCAAGAGACCCAGTACTTC
CDR3aa: CAIRITGGTTQETQYF

d_gene: TRBD1
j_gene: TRBJ1-2
abundance: few
v_gene: TRBV20-1
CDR3nt: TGCAGTGCTAAAGACGGACAGGGGGCGCAGGGCTACACCTTC
CDR3aa: CSAKDGQGAQGYTF

d_gene: TRBD1
j_gene: TRBJ2-1
abundance: many
v_gene: TRBV7-2
CDR3nt: TGTGCCAGCAGCCCACAGGGGGGCAGGGAGCAGTTCTTC
CDR3aa: CASSPQGGREQFF

d_gene: -
j_gene: TRBJ2-5
abundance: few
v_gene: TRBV10-3
CDR3nt: TGTGCCATCAGTGAGTCGTTGGGTAGAGAGACCCAGTACTTC
CDR3aa: CAISESLGRETQYF

d_gene: -
j_gene: TRBJ1-4
abundance: many
v_gene: TRBV3-1
CDR3nt: TGTGCCAGCAGCCAAGTTAAAGGGAGGTACAATGAAAAACTGTTTTTT
CDR3aa: CASSQVKGRYNEKLFF

d_gene: -
j_gene: TRBJ2-5
abundance: many
v_gene: TRBV11-2
CDR3nt: TGTGCCAGCAGCTGGGGAGCGGTACCCCAAGAGACCCAGTACTTC
CDR3aa: CASSWGAVPQETQYF

d_gene: -
j_gene: TRBJ2-2
abundance: once
v_gene: TRBV6-2/TRBV6-3
CDR3nt: TGTGCCAGCAGTTACAGACCGGGACAACCGGGGGAGCTGTTTTTT
CDR3aa: CASSYRPGQPGELFF

d_gene: TRBD1
j_gene: TRBJ2-7
abundance: many
v_gene: TRBV10-3
CDR3nt: TGTGCCATCAGCAAGGAGTTGGGGACAGGGGATGACGAGCAGTACTTC
CDR3aa: CAISKELGTGDDEQYF

d_gene: -
j_gene: TRBJ1-2
abundance: -
v_gene: TRBV7-9
CDR3nt: TGTGCCAGCAGCTTATCCGGCCGGATTAACTATGGCTACACCTTC
CDR3aa: CASSLSGRINYGYTF

d_gene: -
j_gene: TRBJ1-5
abundance: many
v_gene: TRBV28
CDR3nt: TGTGCCAGCAGTTTTTTTAAGGGGCAGGCACGAAATCAGCCCCAGCATTTT
CDR3aa: CASSFFKGQARNQPQHF

d_gene: -
j_gene: TRBJ2-5
abundance: many
v_gene: TRBV5-1
CDR3nt: TGCGCCAGCAGCACAGACAGGATTCAAGAGACCCAGTACTTC
CDR3aa: CASSTDRIQETQYF

d_gene: -
j_gene: TRBJ2-7
abundance: few
v_gene: TRBV6-1
CDR3nt: TGTGCCAGCAGTACCGGGACTGGGGCCAACTTACCCTACGAGCAGTACTTC
CDR3aa: CASSTGTGANLPYEQYF

d_gene: TRBD1
j_gene: TRBJ2-6
abundance: -
v_gene: TRBV15
CDR3nt: TGTGCCACCAGCAGAGGTGGGACAGGGTCTCATCATCACTCTGGGGCCAACGTCCTGACTTTC
CDR3aa: CATSRGGTGSHHHSGANVLTF

d_gene: TRBD1
j_gene: TRBJ1-4
abundance: many
v_gene: TRBV18
CDR3nt: TGTGCCAGCTCAGCAAGGGGACAGCATAATGAAAAACTGTTTTTT
CDR3aa: CASSARGQHNEKLFF

d_gene: -
j_gene: TRBJ1-1
abundance: few
v_gene: TRBV28
CDR3nt: TGTGCCAGCAGTCTCACACACAGCGGGGCTGAAGCTTTCTTT
CDR3aa: CASSLTHSGAEAFF

d_gene: -
j_gene: TRBJ2-2
abundance: few
v_gene: TRBV6-4
CDR3nt: TGTGCCAGCAAGGCGGACAGTCCGAACACCGGGGAGCTGTTTTTT
CDR3aa: CASKADSPNTGELFF

d_gene: TRBD2
j_gene: TRBJ2-7
abundance: many
v_gene: TRBV20-1
CDR3nt: TGCAGTGCTAGTCGGGGGAGGGGCCTCGAGCAGTACTTC
CDR3aa: CSASRGRGLEQYF

d_gene: TRBD2
j_gene: TRBJ2-5
abundance: many
v_gene: TRBV28
CDR3nt: TGTGCCAGCACGGCGGGAGATAGAGAGACCCAGTACTTC
CDR3aa: CASTAGDRETQYF

d_gene: -
j_gene: TRBJ1-4
abundance: -
v_gene: TRBV2
CDR3nt: TGTGCCAGCAGCGAGGCGAGGGGGGTATCAGAAAAACTGTTTTTT
CDR3aa: CASSEARGVSEKLFF

d_gene: -
j_gene: TRBJ2-1
abundance: -
v_gene: TRBV6-5
CDR3nt: TGTGCCAGCAGTTACTCATCTCCGCCTCCGTTGGGGGCAGGCCATGAGCAGTTCTTC
CDR3aa: CASSYSSPPPLGAGHEQFF

d_gene: -
j_gene: TRBJ1-1
abundance: -
v_gene: TRBV2
CDR3nt: TGTGCCAGCAGTCGTCTTATGAACACTGAAGCTTTCTTT
CDR3aa: CASSRLMNTEAFF

d_gene: TRBD2
j_gene: TRBJ2-1
abundance: many
v_gene: TRBV5-1
CDR3nt: TGCGCCAGCAGCTTGGGACTAGCGGGAGGGCCGAAAAACAATGAGCAGTTCTTC
CDR3aa: CASSLGLAGGPKNNEQFF

d_gene: -
j_gene: TRBJ1-2
abundance: many
v_gene: TRBV20-1
CDR3nt: TGCAGTTCTAAATTCGGACGTGGCTACACCTTC
CDR3aa: CSSKFGRGYTF

d_gene: TRBD1
j_gene: TRBJ2-5
abundance: few
v_gene: TRBV9
CDR3nt: TGTGCCAGCAGCCAGACAGGGCGGCGAGAGACCCAGTACTTC
CDR3aa: CASSQTGRRETQYF

d_gene: TRBD1
j_gene: TRBJ1-1
abundance: -
v_gene: TRBV4-1
CDR3nt: TGCGCCAGCAGCCAAGAACAGGGGGCTTCTTTCGCTGAAGCTTTCTTT
CDR3aa: CASSQEQGASFAEAFF

d_gene: -
j_gene: TRBJ2-7
abundance: many
v_gene: TRBV6-1
CDR3nt: TGTGCCAGCAGTACAGGGATCAACGAGCAGTACTTC
CDR3aa: CASSTGINEQYF

d_gene: -
j_gene: TRBJ1-3
abundance: few
v_gene: TRBV6-1
CDR3nt: TGTGCCAGCAGGCGACAGTTCTCTGGAAACACCATATATTTT
CDR3aa: CASRRQFSGNTIYF

d_gene: TRBD1
j_gene: TRBJ1-2
abundance: many
v_gene: TRBV5-1
CDR3nt: TGCGCCAGCAGCCCCGGACAGGGGGCGGATGGCTACACCTTC
CDR3aa: CASSPGQGADGYTF

d_gene: TRBD1
j_gene: TRBJ2-1
abundance: few
v_gene: TRBV20-1
CDR3nt: TGCAGTGCTAGAACTGGGACAGGAGATTACAATGAGCAGTTCTTC
CDR3aa: CSARTGTGDYNEQFF

d_gene: -
j_gene: TRBJ2-5
abundance: many
v_gene: TRBV7-9
CDR3nt: TGTGCCAGCAGCTCTGCCGCTAGGGGTGAGACCCAGTACTTC
CDR3aa: CASSSAARGETQYF

d_gene: -
j_gene: TRBJ1-2
abundance: -
v_gene: TRBV6-1
CDR3nt: TGTGCCAGCAGTCACCGCTTAGGGGACGATAACTATGGCTACACCTTC
CDR3aa: CASSHRLGDDNYGYTF

d_gene: -
j_gene: TRBJ1-5
abundance: few
v_gene: TRBV4-1
CDR3nt: TGCGCCAGCAGCCAAGATCCGCGTTTCGACAGTGGCCAGCATTTT
CDR3aa: CASSQDPRFDSGQHF